The clone carrying this T cell receptor (beta chain) has at least ten counts. Its matching antigen is unknown. The sample originates from a study of T-cell memory formation after mild COVID-19. The overall study: Largely, TCR clusters stayed within a single donor.

Amplification by 5'RACE using constant-segment primers produced TCR alpha and TCR beta cDNA libraries that carried sample barcodes and UMIs. TCRdb processed the 5' RACE reads anew with MiXCR; each CDR3 protein has one entry. The sample contains 180,000 or so distinct CDR3 sequences, roughly 12% of which appear only once. Findings and limits, study-wide: In second-wave clones peaking day 37, SARS-CoV-2 specificity remained unconfirmed. CD4+ contracting clones were mainly CM and EM; CD8+ ones, EMRA.

Germline assignment: CDR1 SGHRS and CDR2 YFSETQ. Trimming left V 4 bases short and J 5 bases short, with 18 bases between. The CDR3 consists of 15 residues. The material sequenced was PBMCs or a T cell subset sorted from them (not recorded which). The TCR comes from a man between 18 and 29 years old who had mild COVID-19 (a few samples of this study predate the infection). Cell type and time point are not known. The V gene is TRBV5-1, the J gene TRBJ2-5; D gene ambiguous. The CDR3 DNA sequence: TGCGCCAGCAGCACCGGTCGTATTGGGGTGGAGACCCAGTACTTC. It encodes CASSTGRIGVETQYF.